This T cell receptor beta chain was recorded in a study of T cell responses to AZD1222 COVID-19 vaccine. Study details: Doses given second, at about 4 or about 12 weeks, were pooled. Study outcomes and limitations: White British ancestry dominated among donors, who included more females, and clonal diversity was possibly underestimated.

Assay: immunoSEQ multiplex PCR; the TCRdb copy retains only in-frame clones and omits some. Of about 190,000 clones listed, around 90% are singletons. This CDR3 is built from 17 residues. Trimming took 5 bases from V and 2 from J; bases not matched to a gene: 10. Looked up from germline, CDR1 is SGHTA and CDR2 is FQGNSA. Details on this clone: The antigen remains undetermined.

The gene calls are TRBV7-2 and TRBJ2-3, with 10 bases lining up with TRBD2. This clonotype originated in an adult in good health. Sequencing used peripheral blood, obtained on day 0 of AZD1222 vaccination. The CDR3 loop reads CASSHDRSGGVTDTQYF. In nucleotides, the CDR3 is TGTGCCAGCAGCCACGACAGGAGCGGGGGGGTCACAGATACGCAGTATTTT.